This entry concerns a single T cell receptor beta chain. Sequenced by immunoSEQ multiplex PCR; TCRdb stores in-frame clones only, minus some. The sample shows 150,000 or so clones, less than 95% of them seen only once. This entry belongs to a study of T cell responses to AZD1222 COVID-19 vaccine. Germline trimming cut 7 bases from V and 4 bases from J; bases unmatched to any gene: 7. Per germline, CDR1 MNHEY and CDR2 SVGAGI. There are 15 residues in the CDR3. This TCR was sampled from an adult in good health. The chain carries TRBV6-5 and TRBJ2-3, with TRBD1 matching over 11 bases. The sample in question was peripheral blood, obtained on day 0 of AZD1222 vaccination. CDR3 region: CASTTGQGGPDTQYF. CDR3 nucleotide sequence: TGTGCCAGCACGACGGGACAGGGGGGGCCAGATACGCAGTATTTT.